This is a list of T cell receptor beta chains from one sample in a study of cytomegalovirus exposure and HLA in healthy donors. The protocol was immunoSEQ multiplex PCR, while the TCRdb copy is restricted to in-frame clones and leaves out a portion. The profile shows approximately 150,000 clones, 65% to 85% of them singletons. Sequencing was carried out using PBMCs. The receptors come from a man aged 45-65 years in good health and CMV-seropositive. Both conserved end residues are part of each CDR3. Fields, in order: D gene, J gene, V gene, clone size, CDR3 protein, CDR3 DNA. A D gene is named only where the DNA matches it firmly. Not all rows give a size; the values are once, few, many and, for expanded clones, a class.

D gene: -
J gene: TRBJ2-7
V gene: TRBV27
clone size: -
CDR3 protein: CASSLSRRDYEQYF
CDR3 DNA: TGTGCCAGCAGTTTATCCAGGCGGGACTACGAGCAGTACTTC

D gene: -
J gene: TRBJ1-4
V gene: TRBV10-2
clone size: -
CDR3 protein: CASRPAGGENEKLFF
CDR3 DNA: TGCGCCAGCAGACCCGCGGGGGGGGAGAATGAAAAACTGTTTTTT

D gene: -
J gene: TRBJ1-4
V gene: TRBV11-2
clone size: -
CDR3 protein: CASSFTENEKLFF
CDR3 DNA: TGTGCCAGCAGCTTCACTGAGAATGAAAAACTGTTTTTT

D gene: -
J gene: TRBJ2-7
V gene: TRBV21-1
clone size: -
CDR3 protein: CASSKGERESSYEQYF
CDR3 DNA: TGTGCCAGCAGCAAAGGAGAGAGGGAATCCTCCTACGAGCAGTACTTC

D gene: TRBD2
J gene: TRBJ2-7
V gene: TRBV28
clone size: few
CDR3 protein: CASSGGSAGGPYEQYF
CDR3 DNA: TGTGCCAGCAGTGGGGGTTCAGCGGGGGGGCCCTACGAGCAGTACTTC

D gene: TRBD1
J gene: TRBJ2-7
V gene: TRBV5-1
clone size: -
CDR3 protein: CASSSRTGYEQYF
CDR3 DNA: TGCGCCAGCAGCTCGAGGACAGGCTACGAGCAGTACTTC

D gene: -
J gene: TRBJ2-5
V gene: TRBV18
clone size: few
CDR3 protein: CASSPPGSARAETQYF
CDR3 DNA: TGTGCCAGCTCACCACCGGGTAGCGCGAGGGCAGAGACCCAGTACTTC

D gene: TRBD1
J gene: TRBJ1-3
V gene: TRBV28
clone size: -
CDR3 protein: CASSSPSGGSGNTIYF
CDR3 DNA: TGTGCCAGCAGTTCGCCCTCAGGGGGCTCTGGAAACACCATATATTTT

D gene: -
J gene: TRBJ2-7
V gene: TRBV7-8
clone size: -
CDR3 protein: CASSPQGAYEQYF
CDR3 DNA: TGTGCCAGCAGCCCACAGGGAGCCTACGAGCAGTACTTC

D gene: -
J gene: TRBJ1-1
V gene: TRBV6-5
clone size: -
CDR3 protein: CASSYSGRANTEAFF
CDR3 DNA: TGTGCCAGCAGTTACTCGGGCAGGGCAAACACTGAAGCTTTCTTT

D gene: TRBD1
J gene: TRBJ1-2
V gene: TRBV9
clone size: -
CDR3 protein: CASSGGDRAPGYTF
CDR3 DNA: TGTGCCAGCAGCGGGGGGGACAGGGCACCTGGCTACACCTTC

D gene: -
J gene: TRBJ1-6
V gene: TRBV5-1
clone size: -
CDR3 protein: CASSLDAGNSPLHF
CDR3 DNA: TGCGCCAGCAGCCTGGACGCGGGGAATTCACCCCTCCACTTT

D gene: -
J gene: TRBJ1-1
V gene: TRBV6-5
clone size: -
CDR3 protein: CASSSPRGPYEAFF
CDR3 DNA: TGTGCCAGCAGTTCCCCCAGGGGCCCTTATGAAGCTTTCTTT

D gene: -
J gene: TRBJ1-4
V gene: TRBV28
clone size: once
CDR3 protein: CASSPFLFEKLFF
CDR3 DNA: TGTGCCAGCAGCCCGTTTCTGTTCGAAAAACTGTTTTTT

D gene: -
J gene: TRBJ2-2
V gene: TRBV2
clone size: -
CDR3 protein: CASRPGENTGELFF
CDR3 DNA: TGTGCCAGCAGACCGGGGGAGAACACCGGGGAGCTGTTTTTT

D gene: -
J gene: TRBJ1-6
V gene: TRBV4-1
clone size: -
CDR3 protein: CASSQDRKQGIGSSPLHF
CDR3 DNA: TGCGCCAGCAGCCAAGATCGGAAACAGGGCATCGGAAGCTCACCCCTCCACTTT

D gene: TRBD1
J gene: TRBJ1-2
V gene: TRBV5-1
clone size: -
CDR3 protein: CASSWGGQGARGYTF
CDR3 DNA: TGCGCCAGCAGCTGGGGCGGACAGGGGGCGCGAGGCTACACCTTC

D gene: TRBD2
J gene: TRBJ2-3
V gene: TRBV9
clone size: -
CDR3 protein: CASSPNIAGAGDTQYF
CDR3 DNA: TGTGCCAGCAGCCCTAACATAGCGGGAGCAGGGGATACGCAGTATTTT

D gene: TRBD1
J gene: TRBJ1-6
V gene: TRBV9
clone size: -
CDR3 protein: CASSVGTGTTNSPLHF
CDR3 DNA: TGTGCCAGCAGCGTAGGGACAGGGACAACCAATTCACCCCTCCACTTT

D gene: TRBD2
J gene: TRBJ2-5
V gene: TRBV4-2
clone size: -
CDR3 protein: CASSPRDFSGGQYF
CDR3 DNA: TGTGCCAGCAGCCCCCGGGACTTCAGCGGGGGCCAGTACTTC

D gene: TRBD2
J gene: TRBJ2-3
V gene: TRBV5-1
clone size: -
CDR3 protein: CASSVGLVALGGTDTQYF
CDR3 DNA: TGCGCCAGCAGCGTAGGACTAGTGGCCCTAGGGGGCACAGATACGCAGTATTTT

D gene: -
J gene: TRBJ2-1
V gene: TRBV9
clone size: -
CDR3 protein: CASSLRLDRNEQFF
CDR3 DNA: TGTGCCAGCAGCCTCCGACTAGACCGCAATGAGCAGTTCTTC

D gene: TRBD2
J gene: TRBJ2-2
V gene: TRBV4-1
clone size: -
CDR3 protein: CASSRGLAGVTGELFF
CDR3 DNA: TGCGCCAGCAGCCGGGGACTAGCGGGGGTCACCGGGGAGCTGTTTTTT

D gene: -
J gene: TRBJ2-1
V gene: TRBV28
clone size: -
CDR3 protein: CASSPRLRNNEQFF
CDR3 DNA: TGTGCCAGCAGTCCACGACTCAGAAACAATGAGCAGTTCTTC

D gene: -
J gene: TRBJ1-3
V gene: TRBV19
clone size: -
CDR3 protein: CASSTQDSRFSGNTIYF
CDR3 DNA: TGTGCCAGTAGTACCCAGGACAGCCGTTTCTCTGGAAACACCATATATTTT

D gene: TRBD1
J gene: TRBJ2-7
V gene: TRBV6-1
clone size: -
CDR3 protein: CASSESDRLLAEQYF
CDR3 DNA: TGTGCCAGCAGTGAATCGGACAGGCTATTGGCGGAGCAGTACTTC

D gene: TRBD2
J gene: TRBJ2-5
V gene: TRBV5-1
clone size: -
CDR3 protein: CASSSSGVLQETQYF
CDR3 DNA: TGCGCCAGCAGCTCCAGCGGGGTTTTACAAGAGACCCAGTACTTC

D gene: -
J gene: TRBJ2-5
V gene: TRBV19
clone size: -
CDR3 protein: CASSGGWGETQYF
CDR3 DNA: TGTGCCAGTAGTGGAGGGTGGGGGGAGACCCAGTACTTC

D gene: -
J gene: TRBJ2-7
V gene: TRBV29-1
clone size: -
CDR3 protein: CSVVRGGSYEQYF
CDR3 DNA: TGCAGCGTTGTACGAGGGGGTAGCTACGAGCAGTACTTC

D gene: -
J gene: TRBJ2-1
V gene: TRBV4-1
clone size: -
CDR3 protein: CASSQDGERGNYNEQFF
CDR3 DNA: TGCGCCAGCAGCCAAGATGGAGAAAGGGGTAACTACAATGAGCAGTTCTTC

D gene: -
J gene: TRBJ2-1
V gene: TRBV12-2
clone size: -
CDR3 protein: CASRPRTLVWAGGPSHLYNEQFF
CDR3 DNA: TGTGCAAGTCGGCCCCGGACACTGGTCTGGGCGGGAGGGCCAAGTCATCTCTACAATGAGCAGTTCTTC

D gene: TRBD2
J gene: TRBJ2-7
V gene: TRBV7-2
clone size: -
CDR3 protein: CASSLGGGSKYYEQYF
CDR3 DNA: TGTGCCAGCAGCTTAGGGGGCGGGAGTAAGTACTACGAGCAGTACTTC

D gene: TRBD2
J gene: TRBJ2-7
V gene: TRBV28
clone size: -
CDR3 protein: CASSLRTSGSQYF
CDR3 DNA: TGTGCCAGCAGTTTAAGGACTAGCGGGAGCCAGTACTTC

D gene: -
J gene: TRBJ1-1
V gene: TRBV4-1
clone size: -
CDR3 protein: CASSLSTGGTEAFF
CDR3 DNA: TGCGCCAGCAGCCTTTCAACGGGGGGCACTGAAGCTTTCTTT

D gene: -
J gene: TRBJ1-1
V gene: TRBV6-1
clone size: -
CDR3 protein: CASSEALGQGEVAFF
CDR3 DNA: TGTGCCAGCAGTGAAGCCCTTGGACAAGGGGAGGTAGCTTTCTTT

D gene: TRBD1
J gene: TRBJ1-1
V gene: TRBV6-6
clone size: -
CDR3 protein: CASSYPGQLNTEAFF
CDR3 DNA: TGTGCCAGCAGTTACCCGGGACAGCTTAACACTGAAGCTTTCTTT

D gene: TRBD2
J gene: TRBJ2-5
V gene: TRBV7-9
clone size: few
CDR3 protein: CASSLALAGPRETQYF
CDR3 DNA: TGTGCCAGCAGCTTAGCCCTAGCGGGGCCGCGAGAGACCCAGTACTTC

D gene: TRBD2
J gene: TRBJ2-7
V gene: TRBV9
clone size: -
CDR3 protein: CASSADRGEWYEQYF
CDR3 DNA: TGTGCCAGCAGCGCGGACCGGGGGGAGTGGTACGAGCAGTACTTC

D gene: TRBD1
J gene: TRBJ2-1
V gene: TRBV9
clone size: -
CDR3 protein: CASSGQGIYNEQFF
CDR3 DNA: TGTGCCAGCAGCGGACAGGGGATCTACAATGAGCAGTTCTTC

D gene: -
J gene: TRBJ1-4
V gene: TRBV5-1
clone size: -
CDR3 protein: CASSSAATNEKLFF
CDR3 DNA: TGCGCCAGCAGTTCGGCGGCAACTAATGAAAAACTGTTTTTT

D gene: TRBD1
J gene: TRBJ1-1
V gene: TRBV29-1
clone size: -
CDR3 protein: CSVLGQGKVGNTEAFF
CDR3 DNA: TGCAGCGTACTCGGACAGGGTAAGGTAGGAAACACTGAAGCTTTCTTT

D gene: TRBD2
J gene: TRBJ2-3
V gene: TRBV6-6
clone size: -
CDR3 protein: CAGRGGGTDTQYF
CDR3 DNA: TGTGCCGGCCGGGGGGGTGGCACAGATACGCAGTATTTT

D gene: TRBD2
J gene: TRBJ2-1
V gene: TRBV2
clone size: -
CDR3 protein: CASSVPGTSEYNEQFF
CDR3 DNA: TGTGCCAGCAGCGTTCCCGGGACTAGCGAGTACAATGAGCAGTTCTTC